The 7 T cell receptor beta chains presented below share a single source sample, sequenced in a study of blood T cell repertoires in COVID-19. Sequencing used immunoSEQ multiplex PCR; TCRdb keeps in-frame clones, though not all of them. Among about 250,000 clones listed, approximately 90% were seen once. Specimen: PBMCs or T cells enriched from blood (not recorded which). The receptors here all came from a man aged 40-49 years who had recovered from COVID-19.

This clone was seen only once. This chain uses TRBV24-1 with TRBJ1-2, with TRBD1 matching 7 bases. V dropped 3 bases and J dropped 4; count of bases not matched to a gene: 1. Germline V CDR1 and CDR2: KGHDR, SFDVKD. The CDR3 has 13 amino acids. CDR3 residues: CATSDQGGYGYTF. The DNA of the CDR3 is TGTGCCACCAGTGATCAGGGGGGCTATGGCTACACCTTC.

This chain joins TRBV2 and TRBJ1-5, with TRBD1 matching over 8 bases. CDR1 is SNHLY, CDR2 FYNNEI, per germline. J gave up 4 bases and V 6 bases, and 8 bases lay outside the gene matches. The CDR3 totals 15 residues. The CDR3 DNA reads TGTGCCAGCAGCAAGACAGGGGCTGAGAATCAGCCCCAGCATTTT. Protein product: CASSKTGAENQPQHF.

The CDR3 here is CASSLRQANTEAFF. CDR3 DNA: TGTGCCAGCAGCTTGCGTCAGGCGAACACTGAAGCTTTCTTT. This chain uses TRBV5-8 with TRBJ1-1; D ambiguous. The CDR3 covers 14 residues. V was clipped by 1 base and J by 1 base, with 8 bases between them. The germline gives CDR1 SGHTS, CDR2 YDEGEE.

The chain couples TRBV5-8 to TRBJ2-3; 13 bases agree with TRBD2. From germline, CDR1 is SGHTS and CDR2 YDEGEE. With V trimmed by 3 bases and J by 6 bases, 19 bases remained unmatched. This CDR3 contains 20 residues. The CDR3 spells CASSWGSTSGGFGGPDTQYF. CDR3 sequence (DNA): TGTGCCAGCAGCTGGGGCTCGACTAGCGGGGGGTTCGGGGGCCCCGATACGCAGTATTTT.

The chain is built from TRBV7-3 and TRBJ2-2; 7 positions agree with TRBD2. The length of the CDR3 is 15 residues. The germline V gene has CDR1 SGHTA and CDR2 FQGTGA. V trimming: 5 bases; J trimming: 0 bases; junction bases outside the gene matches: 3. CDR3 residues: CASSASGANTGELFF. CDR3 nucleotides: TGTGCCAGCAGCGCCAGCGGGGCGAACACCGGGGAGCTGTTTTTT.

This chain uses TRBV7-8 with TRBJ1-4; the D gene is possibly TRBD1 (6 bases). This CDR3 region has 15 residues. The germline gives CDR1 SGHVS, CDR2 FQNEAQ. Between the trimmed V and J ends, which lost 2 bases and 5 bases, there was a span of 12 bases. The CDR3, as DNA: TGTGCCAGCAGCTTACCCCCGGGACAAAATGAAAAACTGTTTTTT. Translated, it gives CASSLPPGQNEKLFF. The variable domain in full, with the rest retrieved from reference TRBV7-8 and TRBJ1-4, is GAGVSQSPRYKVAKRGQDVALRCDPISGHVSLFWYQQALGQGPEFLTYFQNEAQLDKSGLPSDRFFAERPEGSVSTLKIQRTQQEDSAVYLCASSLPPGQNEKLFFGSGTQLSVL.

This chain links TRBV11-2 with TRBJ1-1, with 7 bases matching TRBD1. CDR3 length: 14 residues. V was clipped by 1 base and J by 8 bases; unmatched bases: 7. The germline CDR1 and CDR2 sequences are SGHAT and FQNNGV. The CDR3 region has the DNA TGTGCCAGCAGCTTAGTTAAGGGGGCGGTGGAAGCTTTCTTT. Translated, it gives CASSLVKGAVEAFF.